This TCR beta chain stems from a study of T-cell reconstitution after alpha-beta-depleted transplantation in children. General study points: By about two months after transplant, alpha-beta T cells reportedly arose from several hundred graft clones that had expanded. A year had passed since transplant, and T-cell counts and diversity by then came mostly from newly produced T cells.

The germline V gene encodes CDR1 LGHDT and CDR2 YNNKEL (reference sequence). V dropped 4 bases and J dropped 3; count of bases not matched to a gene: 3. The CDR3 has 13 amino acids. A TCRbeta library incorporating unique molecular identifiers was prepared. TCRdb re-derived calls from the PCR reads in MiXCR, one entry per CDR3 protein. The repertoire consists of approximately 50,000 distinct CDR3 sequences, with 5.5% to 7.5% occurring once and the leading ten covering around 30%. This clonotype was picked up many times. Its antigen is still unknown. The rearrangement uses TRBV3-1 and TRBJ2-7; 7 bases agree with TRBD1. The clonotype was recovered from a female patient between 2 and 15 years old who had a stem cell transplant for aplastic anemia, so the T cells may come from the graft donor. Sequencing was performed on PBMCs, mostly from graft donor cells, taken 60 days after TCRalphabeta/CD19-depleted stem cell transplant. CDR3 loop: CASSLTGVYEQYF. CDR3 DNA sequence: TGTGCCAGCAGCCTTACAGGGGTCTACGAGCAGTACTTC.